This T cell receptor beta chain was observed in a study of cytomegalovirus exposure and HLA in healthy donors. Concerning this clone: Antigen: not known.

Using immunoSEQ multiplex PCR, the repertoire was profiled, and TCRdb retains in-frame clones only, with some absent. The sample records approximately 100,000 clones, almost 90% being singletons. Whole-study findings and limits: Specificity of three CMV-associated chains for CMV antigens was verified in vitro.

This sequence originates from a young woman in good health and CMV-seronegative. The specimen sequenced was PBMCs.

CDR3 sequence reads: CASSSGTGGVASSTDTQYF. As DNA, the CDR3 is TGTGCCAGCAGCAGCGGGACAGGGGGCGTCGCTTCTAGCACAGATACGCAGTATTTT. This chain uses TRBV13 with TRBJ2-3, with 12 positions matching TRBD1. The CDR3 spans 19 residues. Germline CDR1 and CDR2: PRHDT and FYEKMQ (reference sequence). Trimming removed 5 bases from V and 0 bases from J; junction bases left unmatched: 12.